Shown below are 22 T cell receptor beta chains from a single sample sequenced in a study of cytomegalovirus exposure and HLA in healthy donors. Here immunoSEQ multiplex PCR was the method, and the copy in TCRdb shows in-frame clones only, minus some. Of roughly 240,000 clones in the sample, around nine tenths were seen once. Specimen: PBMCs. These receptors came from a man younger than 35 in good health and CMV-seronegative.

This clone was seen once. The DNA for the CDR3 is TGTGCCAGCAGTCCCCAGGGGCACAATGAGCAGTTCTTC. Its protein product is CASSPQGHNEQFF. V and J are TRBV27 and TRBJ2-1; TRBD1 might be the D (6 bases). The germline V gene has CDR1 MNHEY and CDR2 SMNVEV (reference sequence). This CDR3 region has 13 residues. V was cut by 5 bases and J by 5 bases, with 10 bases left in between.

The chain combines TRBV27 with TRBJ2-7; 10 bases fit TRBD2. V lost 5 bases to trimming and J lost 7 bases; unmatched junction nucleotides: 11. This CDR3 has 15 amino acids. Per germline, CDR1 MNHEY and CDR2 SMNVEV (reference sequence). The chain's CDR3 is CASSPLGLAGVEQYF. The CDR3 nucleotides are TGTGCCAGCAGTCCGCTGGGGCTAGCGGGAGTAGAGCAGTACTTC.

In its sample, this clone was seen a few times. The chain has TRBV4-1 and TRBJ2-7, with 9 bases fitting TRBD2. This CDR3 comprises 16 residues. Germline V gene sequence: CDR1 MGHRA, CDR2 YSYEKL. Losses at the gene ends were 1 base for V and 4 bases for J; bases not matched to a gene: 8. This CDR3 is CASSQGRPSGKYEQYF. The CDR3 DNA sequence: TGCGCCAGCAGCCAAGGAAGGCCTAGCGGGAAATACGAGCAGTACTTC.

The V gene is TRBV16, the J gene TRBJ2-3; no firm D call. The germline V gene has CDR1 KGHSY and CDR2 FQNENV. V was trimmed by 4 bases and J by 0 bases, leaving 11 bases between them. The length of the CDR3 is 15 residues. DNA for the CDR3: TGTGCCAGCAGCCCTAACTTTCACAGCACAGATACGCAGTATTTT. Protein product: CASSPNFHSTDTQYF. The full variable domain, its missing parts supplied by reference TRBV16 and TRBJ2-3, is GEEVAQTPKHLVRGEGQKAKLYCAPIKGHSYVFWYQQVLKNEFKFLISFQNENVFDETGMPKERFSAKCLPNSPCSLEIQATKLEDSAVYFCASSPNFHSTDTQYFGPGTRLTVL.

This clone was found a few times. This chain links TRBV4-3 with TRBJ1-5, with D uncertain. Germline CDR1 and CDR2: LGHNA and YSLEER. V dropped 0 bases and J dropped 9 bases, with 9 bases sitting between them. This CDR3 is built from 13 residues. The CDR3 DNA reads as TGCGCCAGCAGCCAAGATCGGAGTTGGCCCCAGCATTTT. Translation: CASSQDRSWPQHF.

J is TRBJ2-2 and V is TRBV7-9, with TRBD1 matching over 7 bases. Germline CDR1 reads SEHNR; CDR2 reads FQNEAQ (reference sequence). The V gene end was trimmed by 5 bases and the J gene end by 5 bases; junction bases not matched to a gene: 5. The CDR3 contains 14 residues. The DNA for the CDR3 is TGTGCCAGCAGCCCTGGGACAGCAACCGGGGAGCTGTTTTTT. This codes for CASSPGTATGELFF.

The rearrangement links TRBV14 to TRBJ2-7; D unclear. Trimming left V 1 base short and J 4 bases short, with 14 bases between. Germline-derived CDR1 and CDR2 are SGHDN and FVKESK. The CDR3 sequence is 15 residues long. The CDR3 region has the DNA TGTGCCAGCAGCCAAGCTACTACTGGGTCGTACGAGCAGTACTTC. This translates into CASSQATTGSYEQYF. The full variable domain, in which reference TRBV14 and TRBJ2-7 provide the parts outside the CDR3, is EAGVTQFPSHSVIEKGQTVTLRCDPISGHDNLYWYRRVMGKEIKFLLHFVKESKQDESGMPNNRFLAERTGGTYSTLKVQPAELEDSGVYFCASSQATTGSYEQYFGPGTRLTVT.

V usage is TRBV5-4 and J usage is TRBJ2-3; possible D gene TRBD1, 6 bases. CDR1 is SGHNT and CDR2 is YYREEE in the germline V gene (reference sequence). V was trimmed by 0 bases and J by 0 bases, leaving 8 bases between them. This CDR3 spans 15 amino acids. CDR3 nucleotides: TGTGCCAGCAGCTTGGTGGGACAAAGCACAGATACGCAGTATTTT. Its protein is CASSLVGQSTDTQYF. Filled out from reference TRBV5-4 and TRBJ2-3, the complete variable domain reads ETGVTQSPTHLIKTRGQQVTLRCSSQSGHNTVSWYQQALGQGPQFIFQYYREEENGRGNFPPRFSGLQFPNYSSELNVNALELDDSALYLCASSLVGQSTDTQYFGPGTRLTVL.

The chain links TRBV4-2 to TRBJ1-2; TRBD1 matches at 7 bases. The CDR3 runs to 14 residues. Germline V gene sequence: CDR1 LGHNA, CDR2 YNFKEQ. J was trimmed by 5 bases and V by 1 base; bases with no gene match: 4. CDR3 bases: TGTGCCAGCAGCCAAGGCGGGACAGTATATGGCTACACCTTC. Its translation is CASSQGGTVYGYTF.

The chain has TRBV4-1 and TRBJ1-3; no definite D call. Trimming took 6 bases from V and 0 from J, leaving 6 bases between them. This CDR3 is 13 amino acids long. CDR1 MGHRA and CDR2 YSYEKL come from the germline V gene. Here the CDR3 reads CASRPSSGNTIYF. The CDR3 DNA is TGCGCCAGCAGACCTAGCTCTGGAAACACCATATATTTT.

The J gene is TRBJ2-7, the V gene TRBV9, with D possibly TRBD1 on 5 matching bases. Trimming removed 4 bases from V and 0 bases from J, with 11 bases in between. CDR3 size: 14 residues. The V gene's germline CDR1 is SGDLS and CDR2 YYNGEE. CDR3 bases: TGTGCCAGCAGCCCCCAGGGAAACTCCTACGAGCAGTACTTC. Translated: CASSPQGNSYEQYF.

CDR3 sequence reads: CASSLSEGASGELFF. For the CDR3, the DNA is TGTGCCAGCAGCTTATCTGAGGGGGCGAGCGGGGAGCTGTTTTTT. The chain links TRBV7-2 to TRBJ2-2; TRBD1 aligns across 7 bases. Trimming at V came to 2 bases and at J to 7 bases, leaving 7 bases not matched to a gene. The CDR3 consists of 15 residues. Germline V gene lookup returns CDR1 SGHTA and CDR2 FQGNSA.

This clone was detected once. The chain is built from TRBV7-2 and TRBJ2-7, with D unclear. The CDR3 covers 13 residues. Germline values: CDR1 SGHTA, CDR2 FQGNSA. Trimming pared 6 bases from V and 3 bases from J, leaving 12 bases between. This CDR3 reads CASSSSPNYEQYF. DNA for the CDR3: TGTGCCAGCAGTTCCTCCCCTAACTACGAGCAGTACTTC.

V is TRBV19 and J is TRBJ1-2; 12 nucleotides line up with TRBD1. Germline CDR1 reads LNHDA; CDR2 reads SQIVND (reference sequence). The CDR3 loop spans 16 amino acids. J gave up 4 bases and V 3 bases, and 6 bases lay outside the gene matches. The DNA of the CDR3 is TGTGCCAGTAGTATCGGGGACAGGGGGCTCTCCTATGGCTACACCTTC. It specifies CASSIGDRGLSYGYTF.

V and J are TRBV5-6 and TRBJ1-6, with D tentatively TRBD1 (6 bases). Germline V gives CDR1 SGHDT, CDR2 YYEEEE. V was shortened by 5 bases and J by 5 bases, with 17 bases between the two germline ends. The CDR3 has 16 amino acids. CDR3 in DNA: TGTGCCAGCAGTCCGCTTTACGGGACACATAATTCACCCCTCCACTTT. This sequence encodes CASSPLYGTHNSPLHF.

The chain combines TRBV5-4 with TRBJ1-1, with D tentatively TRBD1 (6 bases). Germline V gene sequence: CDR1 SGHNT, CDR2 YYREEE (reference sequence). With 6 bases removed from V and 6 bases from J, the gap between germline ends came to 15 bases. The CDR3 spans 13 residues. CDR3 nucleotide sequence: TGTGCCAGCAACCTGGCGGGGGCCCCTGAAGCTTTCTTT. This gives the protein CASNLAGAPEAFF. Full variable domain (rest looked up from reference TRBV5-4 and TRBJ1-1): ETGVTQSPTHLIKTRGQQVTLRCSSQSGHNTVSWYQQALGQGPQFIFQYYREEENGRGNFPPRFSGLQFPNYSSELNVNALELDDSALYLCASNLAGAPEAFFGQGTRLTVV.

The chain combines TRBV4-3 with TRBJ1-2; 8 bases fit TRBD1. J gave up 3 bases and V 4 bases, and 7 bases lay outside the gene matches. CDR1 and CDR2 from the germline V gene are LGHNA and YSLEER. The CDR3 has 15 residues. The CDR3: CASSRQDRDDYGYTF. The CDR3 DNA follows: TGCGCCAGCAGCCGCCAGGACAGGGACGACTATGGCTACACCTTC.

V and J are TRBV6-1 and TRBJ2-1, with D tentatively TRBD1 (6 bases). V shed 2 bases and J shed 8 bases, with 10 bases lying between them. CDR3 size: 13 residues. Germline CDR1 MNHNS, CDR2 SASEGT. Here the CDR3 DNA reads TGTGCCAGCAGTGAAACAACAGGGTATGAGCAGTTCTTC. Its protein product is CASSETTGYEQFF.

This clone has a handful of counts. This rearrangement joins TRBV28 to TRBJ2-2; no clear D gene. Germline CDR1 and CDR2: MDHEN and SYDVKM. The CDR3 has 14 residues. V was trimmed by 3 bases and J by 4 bases, leaving 9 bases between them. The CDR3 sequence is CASSLIGSTGELFF. The CDR3 DNA reads TGTGCCAGCAGTTTGATCGGTTCCACCGGGGAGCTGTTTTTT. Drawing the rest from reference TRBV28 and TRBJ2-2, the complete variable domain is DVKVTQSSRYLVKRTGEKVFLECVQDMDHENMFWYRQDPGLGLRLIYFSYDVKMKEKGDIPEGYSVSREKKERFSLILESASTNQTSMYLCASSLIGSTGELFFGEGSRLTVL.

In this sample, this clone turned up a few times. The rearrangement joins TRBV5-6 to TRBJ1-1; no clear D. The CDR3 loop spans 15 amino acids. Between the trimmed V and J ends, which lost 8 bases and 0 bases, there was a span of 17 bases. The germline V gene encodes CDR1 SGHDT and CDR2 YYEEEE. In DNA, the CDR3 is TGTGCCAGTGACGCTTGGCGGCAGATGAACACTGAAGCTTTCTTT. Translated: CASDAWRQMNTEAFF.

This sequence joins TRBV9 and TRBJ2-7, with TRBD1 matching 9 bases. This CDR3 contains 16 residues. V dropped 4 bases and J dropped 5; count of bases not matched to a gene: 13. Per the germline V gene, CDR1 is SGDLS and CDR2 is YYNGEE. This CDR3 reads CASSSGAGQGNHEQYF. For the CDR3, the DNA is TGTGCCAGCAGCTCCGGAGCAGGACAGGGGAACCACGAGCAGTACTTC.

To note about this clone: One end of the junction fails to match germline, which may point to a read error. The chain combines TRBV28 with TRBJ2-5, with D possibly being TRBD2 (5 bases). Germline V CDR1 and CDR2: MDHEN, SYDVKM. This CDR3 contains 13 residues. The chain's CDR3 is CASCIPFREKLDF. The CDR3 region has the DNA TGTGCCAGCTGCATCCCGTTCCGGGAAAAACTAGACTTC. The full variable domain, in which reference TRBV28 and TRBJ2-5 provide the parts outside the CDR3, is DVKVTQSSRYLVKRTGEKVFLECVQDMDHENMFWYRQDPGLGLRLIYFSYDVKMKEKGDIPEGYSVSREKKERFSLILESASTNQTSMYLCASCIPFREKLDFGPGTRLLVL.